The T cell receptor (beta chain) described here comes from a study of cytomegalovirus exposure and HLA in healthy donors. As for the study in general: Researchers previously reported finding just under 120 million unique TCR beta sequences from 170 million or so T cells.

Regarding this clone: Its antigen is still unknown. Other DNA sequences in this specimen translate into the identical CDR3.

When sampled, the donors appeared nominally healthy, though they likely had unrecorded immune exposures. The trim removed 1 base at V and 2 bases at J, leaving 2 bases unmatched. This CDR3 has 16 residues. Germline CDR1 SGHVS, CDR2 FNYEAQ. Study outcomes and limitations: The study put 150 to 200 TCR beta chains on its list as cytomegalovirus-associated. V- and J-gene trimming of TCR beta was linked (in a later analysis) to a missense DCLRE1C variant.

The study ran its PCR with 60 Vbeta and 13 Jbeta primers. The assay was immunoSEQ multiplex PCR, and TCRdb's table has in-frame clones only and misses some. The sample comprises 100,000 to 120,000 clones, roughly three quarters of which are singletons, and about 6.6% rests with the top ten. Input material: PBMCs. The V call is TRBV7-6, the J call TRBJ2-5, with TRBD2 identical over 12 bases. This receptor was identified in a man aged 30 to 39 in good health and CMV-seropositive. The CDR3 loop reads CASSLGGLAGQETQYF. CDR3 bases: TGTGCCAGCAGCTTAGGGGGACTAGCGGGTCAAGAGACCCAGTACTTC.